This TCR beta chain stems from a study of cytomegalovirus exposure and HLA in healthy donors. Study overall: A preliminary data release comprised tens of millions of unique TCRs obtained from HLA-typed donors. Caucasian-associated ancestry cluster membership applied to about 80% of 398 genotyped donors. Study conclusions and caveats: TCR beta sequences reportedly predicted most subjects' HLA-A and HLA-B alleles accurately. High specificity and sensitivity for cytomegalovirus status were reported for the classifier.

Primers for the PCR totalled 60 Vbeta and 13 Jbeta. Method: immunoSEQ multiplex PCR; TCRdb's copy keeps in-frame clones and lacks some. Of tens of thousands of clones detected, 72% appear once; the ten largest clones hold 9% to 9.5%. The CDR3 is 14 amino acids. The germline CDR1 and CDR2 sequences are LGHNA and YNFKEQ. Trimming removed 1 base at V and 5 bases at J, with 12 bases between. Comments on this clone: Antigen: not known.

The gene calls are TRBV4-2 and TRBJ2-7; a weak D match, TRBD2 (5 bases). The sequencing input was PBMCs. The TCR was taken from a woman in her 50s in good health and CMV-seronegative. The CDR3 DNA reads TGTGCCAGCAGCCAAGGAGGGAGTGCCCACGAGCAGTACTTC. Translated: CASSQGGSAHEQYF.